The 16 T cell receptor beta chains below come from one sample, sequenced in a study of blood T cell repertoires in COVID-19. Data came from immunoSEQ multiplex PCR; TCRdb stores just in-frame clones and leaves some out. This table has approximately 440,000 clones, roughly 87% appearing once. The sequencing input was PBMCs or T cells enriched from blood (not recorded which). The source is a young man who had recovered from COVID-19.

In its sample, this clone was seen once. This sequence joins TRBV6-4 and TRBJ1-4, with D perhaps TRBD1 (6 bases). This CDR3 has 13 residues. The V gene lost 7 bases and the J gene lost 5 bases, with 11 bases spanning the gap. Germline assignment: CDR1 MRHNA and CDR2 SNTAGT. DNA for the CDR3: TGTGCCAGCACAGGGGTCGAGAATGAAAAACTGTTTTTT. Amino acids: CASTGVENEKLFF.

The chain employs TRBV27 and TRBJ2-2; 7 bases map to TRBD2. The germline CDR1 and CDR2 sequences are MNHEY and SMNVEV (reference sequence). The CDR3 has 16 residues. Trimming cost V 1 base and J 5 bases; bases outside gene matches: 7. In DNA form, the CDR3 reads TGTGCCAGCAGTTTATTACTAGCGCCCCAAACCGGGGAGCTGTTTTTT. It yields the protein CASSLLLAPQTGELFF.

This clone was counted between two and nine times. J is TRBJ1-1 and V is TRBV9; D unclear. Looked up from germline, CDR1 is SGDLS and CDR2 is YYNGEE. CDR3 length equals 14 residues. The ends were cut back, 2 bases at V and 1 base at J, with 9 bases in the middle. The CDR3 sequence is CASSVNSKNTEAFF. The CDR3 DNA sequence: TGTGCCAGCAGCGTGAACAGCAAGAACACTGAAGCTTTCTTT.

The CDR3 protein is CASSRQGSPSYEQYF. The DNA of the CDR3 is TGTGCCAGCAGTCGACAGGGGTCTCCCTCCTACGAGCAGTACTTC. The chain carries TRBV6-5 and TRBJ2-7; the match to TRBD1 covers 8 bases. V was pared by 5 bases and J by 0 bases, with 6 bases of the junction left unmatched. The CDR3 loop spans 15 amino acids. The V gene's germline CDR1 is MNHEY and CDR2 SVGAGI.

This sequence joins TRBV7-2 and TRBJ1-3; the D is unclear. CDR1 SGHTA and CDR2 FQGNSA come from the germline V gene. The CDR3 consists of 16 residues. The V and J ends lost 5 bases and 0 bases respectively, with 14 bases between them. CDR3 in DNA: TGTGCCAGCAGCCCCGGAAGGCGGAGCTCTGGAAACACCATATATTTT. Its protein is CASSPGRRSSGNTIYF.

The chain is built from TRBV24-1 and TRBJ1-6; D unclear. Germline CDR1 KGHDR, CDR2 SFDVKD. V lost 5 bases to trimming and J lost 7 bases, with 11 bases between them. The CDR3 sequence is 14 residues long. In DNA, the CDR3 is TGTGCCACCAGTGTGGTCCACTCAAATTCACCCCTCCACTTT. Its translation: CATSVVHSNSPLHF.

The chain uses TRBV9 and TRBJ1-4; 7 bases are shared with TRBD1. The trim removed 4 bases at V and 6 bases at J, leaving 6 bases unmatched. Per the germline V gene, CDR1 is SGDLS and CDR2 is YYNGEE. The CDR3 loop spans 14 amino acids. The CDR3 region has the DNA TGTGCCAGCAGCAGGGGACAGACCTATGAAAAACTGTTTTTT. This codes for CASSRGQTYEKLFF.

The chain links TRBV27 to TRBJ1-2; D unresolved. This CDR3 is built from 13 residues. Per the germline V gene, CDR1 is MNHEY and CDR2 is SMNVEV (reference sequence). Trimming took off 4 bases at V and 8 bases at J, with 14 bases between the two ends. CDR3 DNA sequence: TGTGCCAGCAGTTCGGGAATCCCGGGGGGCTACACCTTC. Its protein is CASSSGIPGGYTF.

This rearrangement joins TRBV5-1 to TRBJ2-7; TRBD2 matches 7 bases. The CDR3 loop spans 15 amino acids. The V gene's germline CDR1 is SGHRS and CDR2 YFSETQ. Germline trimming cut 0 bases from V and 4 bases from J; bases unmatched to any gene: 7. CDR3 DNA sequence: TGCGCCAGCAGCTTGGTGGGGGGGTCTGGGTACGAGCAGTACTTC. This gives the protein CASSLVGGSGYEQYF.

Of note for this clone: The sample holds other DNA sequences that translate to the same CDR3. The chain has TRBV5-1 and TRBJ1-1, with D tentatively TRBD1 (5 bases). Trimming pared 0 bases from V and 1 base from J, leaving 7 bases between. Germline values: CDR1 SGHRS, CDR2 YFSETQ. There are 14 residues in the CDR3. The CDR3 DNA sequence: TGCGCCAGCAGCTTGGAGGGGAAGAACACTGAAGCTTTCTTT. Translation: CASSLEGKNTEAFF.

This rearrangement joins TRBV2 to TRBJ1-4; D unclear. The V gene lost 6 bases and the J gene lost 5 bases, with 16 bases spanning the gap. Per germline, CDR1 SNHLY and CDR2 FYNNEI. The CDR3 is 15 residues long. The CDR3 nucleotides are TGTGCCAGCAGGGTCCGGGAGGCGTTAAATGAAAAACTGTTTTTT. This gives the protein CASRVREALNEKLFF.

The chain couples TRBV6-8 to TRBJ1-2, with D uncertain. The CDR3 consists of 16 residues. The germline V and J ends were trimmed by 5 bases and 8 bases, with 24 bases remaining between them. CDR1 MNHGY and CDR2 SAAAGT come from the germline V gene. The CDR3 reads CASSAGPFRVYGGYTF. The CDR3 DNA reads as TGTGCCAGCAGTGCGGGCCCTTTTAGAGTATATGGGGGCTACACCTTC.

V is TRBV10-1 and J is TRBJ2-2; 11 nucleotides line up with TRBD2. CDR1 is WNHNN and CDR2 is SYGVQD in the germline V gene (reference sequence). The V gene end was trimmed by 3 bases and the J gene end by 5 bases; junction bases not matched to a gene: 8. This CDR3 is built from 17 residues. The CDR3 is CASSELAGVMGTGELFF. In DNA, the CDR3 is TGCGCCAGCAGTGAACTAGCGGGGGTCATGGGTACCGGGGAGCTGTTTTTT.

V is TRBV3-1 (or the pseudogene TRBV3-2) and J is TRBJ2-3, with D possibly TRBD1 on 6 matching bases. Germline V gene sequence: CDR1 LGHDT, CDR2 YNNKEL (reference sequence). Deletions cut 3 bases from V and 4 bases from J, with 8 bases between. CDR3 length equals 13 residues. CDR3 nucleotide sequence: TGTGCCAGCAGCCACGCAGGGGCAGATACGCAGTATTTT. Protein product: CASSHAGADTQYF.

The chain combines TRBV19 with TRBJ2-1, with 10 positions matching TRBD2. The CDR3 consists of 15 residues. With V trimmed by 7 bases and J by 5 bases, 8 bases remained unmatched. Germline-derived CDR1 and CDR2 are LNHDA and SQIVND (reference sequence). This CDR3 is CASKSRTSGNNEQFF. Here the CDR3 DNA reads TGTGCCAGTAAATCGAGGACTAGCGGTAACAATGAGCAGTTCTTC.

The CDR3 loop reads CASSGRSLYGYTF. The CDR3 DNA is TGTGCCAGCAGTGGTCGGAGCCTCTATGGCTACACCTTC. The rearrangement joins TRBV2 to TRBJ1-2; no clear D gene. Germline-derived CDR1 and CDR2 are SNHLY and FYNNEI. Trimming stripped 4 bases from V and 4 bases from J, with 10 bases between. The CDR3 contains 13 residues.